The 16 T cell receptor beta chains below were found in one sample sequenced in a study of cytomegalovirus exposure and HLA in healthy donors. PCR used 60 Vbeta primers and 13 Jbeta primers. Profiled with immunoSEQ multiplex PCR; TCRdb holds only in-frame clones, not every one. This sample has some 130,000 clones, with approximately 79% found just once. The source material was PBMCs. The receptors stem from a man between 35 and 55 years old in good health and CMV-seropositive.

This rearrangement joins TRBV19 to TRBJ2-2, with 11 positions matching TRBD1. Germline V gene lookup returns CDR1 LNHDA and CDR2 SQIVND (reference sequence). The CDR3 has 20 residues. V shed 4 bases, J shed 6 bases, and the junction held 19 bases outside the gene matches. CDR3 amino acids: CASSKKSPWPGQGAPGELFF. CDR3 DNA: TGTGCCAGTAGTAAAAAGTCACCTTGGCCTGGACAGGGGGCCCCCGGGGAGCTGTTTTTT. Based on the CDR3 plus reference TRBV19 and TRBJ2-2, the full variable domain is DGGITQSPKYLFRKEGQNVTLSCEQNLNHDAMYWYRQDPGQGLRLIYYSQIVNDFQKGDIAEGYSVSREKKESFPLTVTSAQKNPTAFYLCASSKKSPWPGQGAPGELFFGEGSRLTVL.

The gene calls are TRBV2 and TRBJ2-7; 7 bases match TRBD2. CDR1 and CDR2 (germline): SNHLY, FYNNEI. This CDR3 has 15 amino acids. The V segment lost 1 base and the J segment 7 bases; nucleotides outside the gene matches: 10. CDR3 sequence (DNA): TGTGCCAGCAGTGAAGTCCCTAGCGGTGACTATGAGCAGTACTTC. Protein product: CASSEVPSGDYEQYF.

In nucleotides, the CDR3 is TGTGCCAGCAGTTCTTCAGCGGGAGGGCTGGTGAATGAGCAGTTCTTC. Its translation is CASSSSAGGLVNEQFF. V and J are TRBV28 and TRBJ2-1, with 10 bases lining up with TRBD2. V trimming: 4 bases; J trimming: 7 bases; junction bases outside the gene matches: 10. The CDR3 consists of 16 residues. The germline CDR1 and CDR2 sequences are MDHEN and SYDVKM.

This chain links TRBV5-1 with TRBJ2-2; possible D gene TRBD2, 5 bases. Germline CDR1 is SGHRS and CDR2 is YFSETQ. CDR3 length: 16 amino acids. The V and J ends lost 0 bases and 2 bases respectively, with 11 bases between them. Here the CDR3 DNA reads TGCGCCAGCAGCTTGGGGTGGGGAGTTAACACCGGGGAGCTGTTTTTT. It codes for CASSLGWGVNTGELFF.

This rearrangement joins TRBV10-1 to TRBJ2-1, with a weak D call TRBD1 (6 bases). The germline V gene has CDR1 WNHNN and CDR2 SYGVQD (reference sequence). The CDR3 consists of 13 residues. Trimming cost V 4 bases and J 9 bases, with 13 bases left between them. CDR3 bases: TGCGCCAGCAGTGGACAGGATCGTGTTGAGCAGTTCTTC. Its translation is CASSGQDRVEQFF.

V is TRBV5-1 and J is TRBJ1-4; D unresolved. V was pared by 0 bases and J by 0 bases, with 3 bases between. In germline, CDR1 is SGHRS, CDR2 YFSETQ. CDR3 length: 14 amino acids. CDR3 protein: CASSLAATNEKLFF. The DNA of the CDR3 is TGCGCCAGCAGCTTGGCAGCAACTAATGAAAAACTGTTTTTT.

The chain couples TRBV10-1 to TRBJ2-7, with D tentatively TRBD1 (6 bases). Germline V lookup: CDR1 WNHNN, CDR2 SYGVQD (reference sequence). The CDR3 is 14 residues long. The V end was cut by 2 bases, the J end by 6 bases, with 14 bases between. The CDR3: CASSETGFQSEQYF. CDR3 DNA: TGCGCCAGCAGTGAGACAGGGTTCCAGTCCGAGCAGTACTTC.

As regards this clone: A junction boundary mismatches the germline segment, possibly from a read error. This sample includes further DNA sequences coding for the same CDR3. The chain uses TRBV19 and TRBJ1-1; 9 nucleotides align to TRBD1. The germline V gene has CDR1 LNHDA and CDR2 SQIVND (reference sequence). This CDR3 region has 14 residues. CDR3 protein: CASSTYTGGTEAFF. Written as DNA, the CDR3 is TGTGCCAGTAGTACTTACACAGGGGGCACTGAAGCCTTCTTT.

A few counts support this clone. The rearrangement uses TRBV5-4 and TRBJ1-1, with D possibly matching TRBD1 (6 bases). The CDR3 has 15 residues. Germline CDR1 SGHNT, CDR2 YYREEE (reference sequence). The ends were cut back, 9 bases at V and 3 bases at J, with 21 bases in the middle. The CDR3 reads CAIEKGRGGYTEAFF. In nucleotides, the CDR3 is TGTGCCATAGAGAAAGGGAGGGGGGGCTACACTGAAGCTTTCTTT.

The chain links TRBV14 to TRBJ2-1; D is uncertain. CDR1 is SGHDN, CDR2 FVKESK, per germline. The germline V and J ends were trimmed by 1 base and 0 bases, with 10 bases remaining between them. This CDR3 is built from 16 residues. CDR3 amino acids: CASSQVGETSYNEQFF. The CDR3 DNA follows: TGTGCCAGCAGCCAAGTGGGCGAGACCTCCTACAATGAGCAGTTCTTC.

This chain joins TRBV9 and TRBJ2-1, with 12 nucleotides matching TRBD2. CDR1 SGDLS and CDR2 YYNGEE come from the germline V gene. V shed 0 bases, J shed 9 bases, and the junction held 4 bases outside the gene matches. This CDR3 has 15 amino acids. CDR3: CASSVVLAGGLEQFF. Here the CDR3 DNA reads TGTGCCAGCAGCGTAGTGCTAGCGGGAGGGCTTGAGCAGTTCTTC. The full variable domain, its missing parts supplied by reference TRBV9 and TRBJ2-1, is DSGVTQTPKHLITATGQRVTLRCSPRSGDLSVYWYQQSLDQGLQFLIQYYNGEERAKGNILERFSAQQFPDLHSELNLSSLELGDSALYFCASSVVLAGGLEQFFGPGTRLTVL.

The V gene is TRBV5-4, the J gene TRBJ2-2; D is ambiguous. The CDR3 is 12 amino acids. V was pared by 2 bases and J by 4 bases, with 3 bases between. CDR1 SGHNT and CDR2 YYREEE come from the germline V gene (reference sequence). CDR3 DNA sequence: TGTGCCAGCAGCTTTATCACCGGGGAGCTGTTTTTT. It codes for CASSFITGELFF.

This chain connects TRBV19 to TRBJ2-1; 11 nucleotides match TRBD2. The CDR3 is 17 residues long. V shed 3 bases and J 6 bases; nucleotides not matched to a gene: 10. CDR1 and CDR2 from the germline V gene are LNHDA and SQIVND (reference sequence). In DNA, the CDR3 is TGTGCCAGTAGTATGTGGTCACTAGCGGGAGTAATCAATGAGCAGTTCTTC. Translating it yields CASSMWSLAGVINEQFF.

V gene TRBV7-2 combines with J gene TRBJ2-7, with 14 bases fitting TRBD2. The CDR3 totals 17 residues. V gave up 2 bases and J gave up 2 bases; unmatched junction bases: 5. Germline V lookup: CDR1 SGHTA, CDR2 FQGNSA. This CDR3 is CASSLPTGLAGAYEQYF. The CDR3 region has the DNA TGTGCCAGCAGCTTACCCACGGGACTAGCGGGGGCCTACGAGCAGTACTTC.

CDR3 bases: TGTGCCAGCAGCTTGGATTTAGTAAGAGGCGATGAGCAGTTCTTC. Amino acid sequence: CASSLDLVRGDEQFF. This rearrangement joins TRBV7-2 to TRBJ2-1; D uncertain. Germline CDR1 SGHTA, CDR2 FQGNSA. The V end lost 3 bases, the J end lost 8 bases, and 17 bases lay between the germline ends. This CDR3 has 15 residues.

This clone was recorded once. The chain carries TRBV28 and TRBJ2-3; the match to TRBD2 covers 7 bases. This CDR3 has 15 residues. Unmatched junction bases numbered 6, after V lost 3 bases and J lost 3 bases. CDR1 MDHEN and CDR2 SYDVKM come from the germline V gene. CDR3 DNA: TGTGCCAGCAGTTTTGAGGGAGGGCTAACAGATACGCAGTATTTT. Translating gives CASSFEGGLTDTQYF.